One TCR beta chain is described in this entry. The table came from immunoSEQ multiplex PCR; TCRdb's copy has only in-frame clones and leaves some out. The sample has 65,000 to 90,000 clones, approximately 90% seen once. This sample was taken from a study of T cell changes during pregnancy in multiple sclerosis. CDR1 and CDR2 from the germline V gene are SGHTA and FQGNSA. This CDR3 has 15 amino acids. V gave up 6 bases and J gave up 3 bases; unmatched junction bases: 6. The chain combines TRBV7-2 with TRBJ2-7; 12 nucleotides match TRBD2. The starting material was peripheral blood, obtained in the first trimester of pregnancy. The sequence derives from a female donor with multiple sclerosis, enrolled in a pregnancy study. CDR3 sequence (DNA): TGTGCCAGCAGAGTACTAGCGGGAGGCTTCTACGAGCAGTACTTC. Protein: CASRVLAGGFYEQYF.